This T cell receptor beta chain derives from a study of T cells in Graves' hyperthyroidism and ophthalmopathy. Pregnant or lactating patients were excluded, as were those with uncontrolled infection or other autoimmune disease. This clonotype was seen only once. No antigen is known for it. Germline-derived CDR1 and CDR2 are SGDLS and YYNGEE. Trimming left V 0 bases short and J 4 bases short, with 10 bases between. The CDR3 sequence is 14 residues long. Amplified regions were TCR beta CDR3 sequences from RNA transcripts. Primed by the HTBI set, a first-round RT-PCR was run on the TCR CDR3. MiXCR, applied by TCRdb to the multiplex PCR reads, yields one record per CDR3 protein. The table has roughly 500,000 distinct CDR3 sequences, 46% seen once. Study-wide results and caveats: A model of 13 V-J features distinguished ophthalmopathy from stable hyperthyroidism.

Sequencing used peripheral blood or thyroid tissue (not recorded which). The TCR originated in an adult woman with Graves' disease, either hyperthyroidism or ophthalmopathy (not recorded which). This rearrangement joins TRBV9 to TRBJ1-2; D gene unclear. CDR3 region: CASSVDGSGYGYTF. Written as DNA, the CDR3 is TGTGCCAGCAGCGTAGATGGGAGTGGCTATGGCTACACCTTC. The full variable domain, with the rest looked up from reference TRBV9 and TRBJ1-2, is DSGVTQTPKHLITATGQRVTLRCSPRSGDLSVYWYQQSLDQGLQFLIQYYNGEERAKGNILERFSAQQFPDLHSELNLSSLELGDSALYFCASSVDGSGYGYTFGSGTRLTVV.